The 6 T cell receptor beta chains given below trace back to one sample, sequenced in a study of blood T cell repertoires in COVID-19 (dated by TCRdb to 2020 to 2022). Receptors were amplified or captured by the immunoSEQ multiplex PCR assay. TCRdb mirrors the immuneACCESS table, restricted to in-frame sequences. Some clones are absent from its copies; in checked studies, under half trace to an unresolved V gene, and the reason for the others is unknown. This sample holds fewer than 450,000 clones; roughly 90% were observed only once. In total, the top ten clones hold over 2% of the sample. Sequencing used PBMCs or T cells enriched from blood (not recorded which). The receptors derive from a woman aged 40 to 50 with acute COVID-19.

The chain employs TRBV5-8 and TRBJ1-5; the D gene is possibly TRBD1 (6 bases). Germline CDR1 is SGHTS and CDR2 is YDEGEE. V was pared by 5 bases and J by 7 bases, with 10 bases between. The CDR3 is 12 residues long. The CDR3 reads CASRRGGQPQHF. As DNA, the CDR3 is TGTGCCAGCAGGAGGGGGGGGCAGCCCCAGCATTTT.

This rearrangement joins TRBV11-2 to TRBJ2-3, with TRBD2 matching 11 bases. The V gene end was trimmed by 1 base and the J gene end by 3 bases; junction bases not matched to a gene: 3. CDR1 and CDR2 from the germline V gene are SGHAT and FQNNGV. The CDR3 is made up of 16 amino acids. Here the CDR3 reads CASSLVSGGATDTQYF. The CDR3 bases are TGTGCCAGCAGCTTAGTTAGCGGGGGGGCAACAGATACGCAGTATTTT.

CDR3 in amino acids: CASSSGGGSDTQYF. The CDR3 DNA sequence: TGTGCCAGCAGCTCCGGGGGGGGGTCAGATACGCAGTATTTT. The chain combines TRBV5-4 with TRBJ2-3; 8 bases fit TRBD2. The CDR3 contains 14 residues. The junction had 4 bases not matched to a gene; V was cut back by 3 bases and J by 4 bases. Germline loops: CDR1 SGHNT, CDR2 YYREEE (reference sequence).

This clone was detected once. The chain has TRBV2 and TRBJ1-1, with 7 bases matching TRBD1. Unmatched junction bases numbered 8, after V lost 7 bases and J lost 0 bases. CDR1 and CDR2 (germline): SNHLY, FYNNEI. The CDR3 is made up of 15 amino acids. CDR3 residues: CASIKDRFLNTEAFF. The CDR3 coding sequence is TGTGCCAGCATCAAGGACAGGTTCTTGAACACTGAAGCTTTCTTT.

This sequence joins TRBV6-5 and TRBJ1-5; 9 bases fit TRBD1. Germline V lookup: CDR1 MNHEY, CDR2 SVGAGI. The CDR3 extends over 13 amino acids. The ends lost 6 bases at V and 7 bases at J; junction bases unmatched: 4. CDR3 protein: CASRGQGLQPQHF. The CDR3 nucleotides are TGTGCCAGCAGGGGACAGGGTTTGCAGCCCCAGCATTTT.

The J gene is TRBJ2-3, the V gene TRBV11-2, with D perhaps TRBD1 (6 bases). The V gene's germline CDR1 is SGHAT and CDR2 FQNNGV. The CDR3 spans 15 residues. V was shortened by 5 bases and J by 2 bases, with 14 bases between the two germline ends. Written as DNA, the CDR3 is TGTGCCAGCAGCAAACAGGGTATCGACACAGATACGCAGTATTTT. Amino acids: CASSKQGIDTDTQYF.